This paragraph reports one T cell receptor (beta chain). This sample stems from a study of blood T cell repertoires in COVID-19. The CDR3 has 15 residues. The V end was cut by 5 bases, the J end by 7 bases, with 15 bases between. Germline CDR1 and CDR2: SEHNR and FQNEAQ (reference sequence). Clones were sequenced by immunoSEQ multiplex PCR, and TCRdb holds only the in-frame ones, with some missing. The sample has more than 60,000 clones; roughly 80% are singletons. This receptor was obtained from a human donor in a cohort sampled during active COVID-19. Sequenced sample: peripheral blood. V and J are TRBV7-9 and TRBJ1-6; a possible D gene is TRBD1 (5 bases). The CDR3: CASSPLYRGNSPLHF. CDR3 sequence (DNA): TGTGCCAGCAGCCCTCTTTATAGGGGAAATTCACCCCTCCACTTT.